The 26 T cell receptor beta chains given below trace back to one sample, sequenced in a study of blood T cell repertoires in COVID-19. Libraries were prepared by immunoSEQ multiplex PCR; TCRdb keeps only in-frame clonotypes and omits some of them. This table holds about 130,000 clones, about 89% found once. Sequencing was performed on peripheral blood. All receptors derive from a woman aged 70-85 years with COVID-19, enrolled during active disease.

The genes are TRBV12-2 and TRBJ1-5; the D call of TRBD1 is as the table states it, not checked on the DNA. TRBV12-2 is annotated as a pseudogene. The CDR3 consists of 18 residues. Written as DNA, the CDR3 is TGTGCAAGTCGCTTGGGACAGGGCTCCCCAGTAGGCAATCAGCCCCAGCATTTT. The encoded protein is CASRLGQGSPVGNQPQHF.

The CDR3 region is CSVEDPGRGGKKLFF. The CDR3 DNA sequence: TGCAGCGTTGAAGATCCCGGGAGGGGAGGGAAAAAACTGTTTTTT. The rearrangement links TRBV29-1 to TRBJ1-4, with a tentative D call TRBD1 (5 bases). Trimming removed 0 bases at V and 9 bases at J, with 17 bases between. This CDR3 spans 15 amino acids. Germline CDR1 and CDR2: SQVTM and ANQGSEA.

Only a few counts were recorded for this clone. This chain uses TRBV7-2 with TRBJ1-5; 7 bases map to TRBD1. Germline CDR1 reads SGHTA; CDR2 reads FQGNSA. The CDR3 consists of 15 residues. V gave up 6 bases and J gave up 6 bases; unmatched junction bases: 11. DNA of the CDR3: TGTGCCAGCAGTTCAGCGACAGGGTCTTCTCAGCCCCAGCATTTT. It encodes CASSSATGSSQPQHF.

The chain recombines TRBV20-1 with TRBJ1-1; the D gene is possibly TRBD1 (6 bases). CDR1 and CDR2 (germline): DFQATT, SNEGSKA (reference sequence). Trimming pared 3 bases from V and 0 bases from J, leaving 14 bases between. This CDR3 contains 15 residues. CDR3 residues: CSASLQGSLNTEAFF. As DNA, the CDR3 is TGCAGTGCTAGTCTACAGGGTTCCCTGAACACTGAAGCTTTCTTT.

As regards this clone: A read error may produce the germline difference seen at one junction end. The CDR3 sequence is CASSLAGRTDTQYF. CDR3 sequence (DNA): TGTGCCAGCAGCTTAGCTGGCCGCACCGATACGCAGTATTTT. The rearrangement links TRBV7-2 to TRBJ2-3; D uncertain. This CDR3 region has 14 residues. In germline, CDR1 is SGHTA, CDR2 FQGNSA. Supplemented by reference TRBV7-2 and TRBJ2-3, the full variable domain reads GAGVSQSPSNKVTEKGKDVELRCDPISGHTALYWYRQSLGQGLEFLIYFQGNSAPDKSGLPSDRFSAERTGGSVSTLTIQRTQQEDSAVYLCASSLAGRTDTQYFGPGTRLTVL.

The rearrangement uses TRBV9 and TRBJ2-2; D is ambiguous. Trimming cost V 4 bases and J 5 bases, with 6 bases left between them. The germline CDR1 and CDR2 sequences are SGDLS and YYNGEE. The CDR3 is made up of 12 amino acids. The CDR3 coding sequence is TGTGCCAGCAGCCCCAGAACCGGGGAGCTGTTTTTT. Amino acid sequence: CASSPRTGELFF.

In nucleotides, the CDR3 is TGTGCCAGCAGCGTAGGCGGGTACGAGCAGTACTTC. Encoded protein: CASSVGGYEQYF. The chain has TRBV7-9 and TRBJ2-7, with a possible D match to TRBD2 (5 bases). The germline CDR1 and CDR2 sequences are SEHNR and FQNEAQ (reference sequence). V was clipped by 5 bases and J by 4 bases, with 9 bases between them. The length of the CDR3 is 12 residues.

This chain connects TRBV2 to TRBJ2-7; 14 bases align to TRBD2. CDR3 length: 17 amino acids. The V gene end was trimmed by 8 bases and the J gene end by 0 bases; junction bases not matched to a gene: 9. Germline values: CDR1 SNHLY, CDR2 FYNNEI. As DNA, the CDR3 is TGTGCCAGCCTTCCGGGACTAGCGGGGGCCTACTCCTACGAGCAGTACTTC. Its translation: CASLPGLAGAYSYEQYF.

The CDR3 is CASSDDMRGNQPQHF. The CDR3 DNA reads as TGTGCCAGCAGTGACGACATGCGCGGCAATCAGCCCCAGCATTTT. The chain has TRBV2 and TRBJ1-5; D gene uncertain. V lost 3 bases, J lost 2 bases, and 11 bases lay in between. Germline-derived CDR1 and CDR2 are SNHLY and FYNNEI. The CDR3 loop spans 15 amino acids.

This clone was detected once. The CDR3 loop reads CASRLGSGGELFF. Written as DNA, the CDR3 is TGCGCCAGCCGCCTTGGCTCGGGCGGGGAGCTGTTTTTT. The J gene is TRBJ2-2, the V gene TRBV5-1; no firm D call. CDR1 and CDR2 (germline): SGHRS, YFSETQ. The CDR3 is 13 residues long. Trimming removed 7 bases at V and 7 bases at J, with 14 bases between.

The J gene is TRBJ1-6, the V gene TRBV18; a weak D match, TRBD1 (6 bases). Trimming pared 3 bases from V and 11 bases from J, leaving 20 bases between. The CDR3 sequence is 16 residues long. Germline CDR1 and CDR2: KGHSH and LQKENI. The CDR3 reads CASSPNPGGRPAPLHF. The CDR3 DNA reads TGTGCCAGCTCACCTAACCCGGGGGGGCGGCCGGCACCCCTCCACTTT.

The chain links TRBV27 to TRBJ1-2; D gene ambiguous. The length of the CDR3 is 15 residues. Trimming shortened V by 5 bases and J by 5 bases, and 18 bases separated the two germline ends. Germline CDR1 reads MNHEY; CDR2 reads SMNVEV (reference sequence). CDR3 DNA sequence: TGTGCCAGCAGTCCTCGTCGGGGTTGGAGGTATGGCTACACCTTC. Translation gives CASSPRRGWRYGYTF.

The rearrangement joins TRBV13 to TRBJ2-7; D not resolved. Germline loops: CDR1 PRHDT, CDR2 FYEKMQ (reference sequence). The CDR3 length is 13 residues. V was clipped by 5 bases and J by 3 bases, with 11 bases between them. The CDR3 DNA is TGTGCCAGCAGCCCCCGTATCGGCTACGAGCAGTACTTC. Translating gives CASSPRIGYEQYF.

The V and J genes are TRBV2 and TRBJ2-2; possible D gene TRBD1, 5 bases. CDR3 length: 15 residues. Germline V gene data show CDR1 as SNHLY and CDR2 as FYNNEI. V lost 3 bases to trimming and J lost 2 bases, with 10 bases between them. CDR3 in amino acids: CASSEGPLNTGELFF. As DNA, the CDR3 is TGTGCCAGCAGTGAGGGGCCCCTAAACACCGGGGAGCTGTTTTTT.

The rearrangement joins TRBV4-1 to TRBJ2-5, with 7 bases that match TRBD1. The V gene end was trimmed by 4 bases and the J gene end by 0 bases; junction bases not matched to a gene: 5. Germline V gene sequence: CDR1 MGHRA, CDR2 YSYEKL. This CDR3 is built from 15 residues. CDR3 sequence: CASSPRDSNQETQYF. CDR3 DNA sequence: TGCGCCAGCAGCCCCCGGGACAGCAACCAAGAGACCCAGTACTTC.

The chain has TRBV24-1 and TRBJ1-2; 8 nucleotides agree with TRBD1. From germline, CDR1 is KGHDR and CDR2 SFDVKD. The CDR3 spans 13 residues. Losses at the gene ends were 4 bases for V and 7 bases for J; bases not matched to a gene: 4. The CDR3 sequence: CATSDRGHLGYTF. The CDR3 nucleotides are TGTGCCACCAGTGACAGGGGGCACCTTGGCTACACCTTC.

The chain is built from TRBV28 and TRBJ2-5, with D possibly matching TRBD2 (6 bases). This CDR3 is built from 15 residues. Trimming left V 7 bases short and J 4 bases short, with 19 bases between. The germline V gene has CDR1 MDHEN and CDR2 SYDVKM. The CDR3 DNA reads as TGTGCCAGCACCATCCGGGGGACCAGCGGAGAGACCCAGTACTTC. Its translation is CASTIRGTSGETQYF.

This clone has a single count. V usage is TRBV3-1 (or the pseudogene TRBV3-2) and J usage is TRBJ2-2, with TRBD2 as a possible D gene (5 bases). The germline V gene has CDR1 LGHDT and CDR2 YNNKEL (reference sequence). Trimming removed 4 bases from V and 3 bases from J, with 9 bases in between. The CDR3 runs 14 residues. Here the CDR3 DNA reads TGTGCCAGCAGCCTAAGGGAGTACACCGGGGAGCTGTTTTTT. Amino acids: CASSLREYTGELFF.

This clone came up a few times. The chain's CDR3 is CASRSGGTEAFF. The CDR3 bases are TGTGCCAGCAGGTCGGGGGGGACTGAAGCTTTCTTT. The chain carries TRBV5-6 and TRBJ1-1; possible D gene TRBD1, 5 bases. The V gene lost 5 bases and the J gene lost 5 bases, with 10 bases spanning the gap. The CDR3 loop spans 12 amino acids. Germline lookup yields CDR1 SGHDT and CDR2 YYEEEE.

V is TRBV5-5 and J is TRBJ1-5, with 7 positions matching TRBD1. The CDR3 covers 16 residues. Per the germline V gene, CDR1 is SGHKS and CDR2 is YYEKEE (reference sequence). Losses at the gene ends were 5 bases for V and 3 bases for J; bases not matched to a gene: 11. CDR3 coding DNA: TGTGCCAGCAGTGATCACCGGGACAGACACAATCAGCCCCAGCATTTT. It yields the protein CASSDHRDRHNQPQHF.

The V call is TRBV6-6, the J call TRBJ2-5; D call uncertain. The CDR3 covers 13 residues. Trimming took 4 bases from V and 5 from J, leaving 11 bases between them. From germline, CDR1 is MNHNY and CDR2 SVGAGI (reference sequence). The CDR3 DNA sequence: TGTGCCAGCAGTTGGATATCGAGGGAGACCCAGTACTTC. Its translation is CASSWISRETQYF.

This clone was seen a handful of times. The chain recombines TRBV5-5 with TRBJ1-2; TRBD1 might be the D (6 bases). The CDR3 contains 13 residues. The V gene's germline CDR1 is SGHKS and CDR2 YYEKEE (reference sequence). Trimming left V 4 bases short and J 1 base short, with 8 bases between. CDR3 DNA sequence: TGTGCCAGCAGCGTGGACAGTAACTATGGCTACACCTTC. Protein: CASSVDSNYGYTF. Drawing the rest from reference TRBV5-5 and TRBJ1-2, the complete variable domain is DAGVTQSPTHLIKTRGQQVTLRCSPISGHKSVSWYQQVLGQGPQFIFQYYEKEERGRGNFPDRFSARQFPNYSSELNVNALLLGDSALYLCASSVDSNYGYTFGSGTRLTVV.

V and J are TRBV5-1 and TRBJ2-3, with TRBD2 matching over 8 bases. The CDR3 is 16 amino acids. The trim removed 0 bases at V and 1 base at J, leaving 4 bases unmatched. Germline assignment: CDR1 SGHRS and CDR2 YFSETQ. This CDR3 is CASSLAGSGGTDTQYF. The DNA of the CDR3 is TGCGCCAGCAGCTTGGCCGGTAGCGGGGGCACAGATACGCAGTATTTT. Full variable domain (outside the CDR3, taken from reference TRBV5-1 and TRBJ2-3): KAGVTQTPRYLIKTRGQQVTLSCSPISGHRSVSWYQQTPGQGLQFLFEYFSETQRNKGNFPGRFSGRQFSNSRSEMNVSTLELGDSALYLCASSLAGSGGTDTQYFGPGTRLTVL.

The V and J genes are TRBV18 and TRBJ1-4, with D possibly matching TRBD1 (6 bases). CDR1 is KGHSH and CDR2 is LQKENI in the germline V gene. V was cut by 2 bases and J by 4 bases, with 14 bases left in between. The CDR3 totals 16 residues. The CDR3 nucleotides are TGTGCCAGCTCACCAAATCGGGCAGGGGATAATGAAAAACTGTTTTTT. Translating gives CASSPNRAGDNEKLFF.

The chain joins TRBV7-6 to TRBJ2-7; 8 bases match TRBD1. CDR1 is SGHVS and CDR2 is FNYEAQ in the germline V gene. The length of the CDR3 is 15 residues. The V segment lost 5 bases and the J segment 0 bases; nucleotides outside the gene matches: 6. The CDR3 nucleotides are TGTGCCAGCAGCCCGCGGACAGGGAGCTCCTACGAGCAGTACTTC. Residues: CASSPRTGSSYEQYF. Combining the CDR3 with reference TRBV7-6 and TRBJ2-7 gives the whole variable domain GAGVSQSPRYKVTKRGQDVALRCDPISGHVSLYWYRQALGQGPEFLTYFNYEAQQDKSGLPNDRFSAERPEGSISTLTIQRTEQRDSAMYRCASSPRTGSSYEQYFGPGTRLTVT.

This sequence joins TRBV19 and TRBJ1-2, with 7 bases aligning to TRBD1. Germline values: CDR1 LNHDA, CDR2 SQIVND (reference sequence). The trim removed 0 bases at V and 3 bases at J, leaving 10 bases unmatched. CDR3 size: 17 residues. The CDR3 loop is CASSIDLLAGGDYGYTF. CDR3 in DNA: TGTGCCAGTAGTATAGATCTATTGGCAGGGGGTGACTATGGCTACACCTTC. The full variable domain, completed using reference TRBV19 and TRBJ1-2, is DGGITQSPKYLFRKEGQNVTLSCEQNLNHDAMYWYRQDPGQGLRLIYYSQIVNDFQKGDIAEGYSVSREKKESFPLTVTSAQKNPTAFYLCASSIDLLAGGDYGYTFGSGTRLTVV.